The 25 T cell receptor beta chains given below trace back to one sample, sequenced in a study of cytomegalovirus exposure and HLA in healthy donors. TCRdb's copy holds only in-frame clones and misses some; the assay was immunoSEQ multiplex PCR. The sample has around 80,000 clones, roughly 96% seen once. Sample: PBMCs. These receptors all stem from a woman under 30 in good health and CMV-seronegative.

V is TRBV6-1 and J is TRBJ2-5; 10 nucleotides line up with TRBD2. With V trimmed by 9 bases and J by 1 base, 2 bases remained unmatched. The CDR3 totals 13 residues. Germline loops: CDR1 MNHNS, CDR2 SASEGT. The CDR3 bases are TGTGCCAGTAGACTAGCGGGCCAAGAGACCCAGTACTTC. This gives the protein CASRLAGQETQYF.

The CDR3 spells CASSVSGSTYEQYF. CDR3 DNA sequence: TGTGCCAGCAGTGTTAGCGGGAGTACGTACGAGCAGTACTTC. This chain connects TRBV6-5 to TRBJ2-7; 9 bases are shared with TRBD2. With 5 bases clipped from V and 4 bases from J, the junction kept 6 bases outside the gene matches. This CDR3 has 14 amino acids. CDR1 is MNHEY, CDR2 SVGAGI, per germline.

Worth noting for this clone: Additional DNA sequences in this sample encode the identical CDR3. V is TRBV6-6 and J is TRBJ2-7, with 11 nucleotides matching TRBD2. The CDR3 is made up of 14 amino acids. Germline CDR1 reads MNHNY; CDR2 reads SVGAGI (reference sequence). V lost 6 bases and J lost 1; bases outside the gene matches: 2. CDR3 DNA sequence: TGTGCCAGCAGCGGGACTAGCGGATCCTACGAGCAGTACTTC. It is translated as CASSGTSGSYEQYF.

The chain has TRBV5-1 and TRBJ1-2; TRBD1 agrees at 7 bases. The CDR3 contains 15 residues. The V and J ends lost 4 bases and 5 bases, in that order; junction bases with no gene match: 11. Looked up from germline, CDR1 is SGHRS and CDR2 is YFSETQ. This chain's CDR3 is CASSPQRRQGYGYTF. The CDR3 DNA sequence: TGCGCCAGCAGCCCCCAACGCCGACAGGGATATGGCTACACCTTC. The full variable domain, completed using reference TRBV5-1 and TRBJ1-2, is KAGVTQTPRYLIKTRGQQVTLSCSPISGHRSVSWYQQTPGQGLQFLFEYFSETQRNKGNFPGRFSGRQFSNSRSEMNVSTLELGDSALYLCASSPQRRQGYGYTFGSGTRLTVV.

CDR3 sequence: CASRGGRGSSYEQYF. Written as DNA, the CDR3 is TGTGCCAGCAGGGGGGGGCGGGGCAGCTCCTACGAGCAGTACTTC. The V call is TRBV6-1, the J call TRBJ2-7, with D possibly matching TRBD2 (7 bases). The germline gives CDR1 MNHNS, CDR2 SASEGT. There are 15 residues in the CDR3. Deletions cut 6 bases from V and 0 bases from J, with 15 bases between.

The CDR3 loop is CASSLGGRGVGYEQYF. The CDR3 DNA is TGTGCCAGCAGTTTAGGCGGGAGGGGAGTAGGGTACGAGCAGTACTTC. The chain uses TRBV27 and TRBJ2-7, with 9 bases aligning to TRBD2. Unmatched junction bases numbered 9, after V lost 2 bases and J lost 4 bases. This CDR3 has 16 amino acids. Germline loops: CDR1 MNHEY, CDR2 SMNVEV (reference sequence).

The genes are TRBV11-3 and TRBJ2-7; 12 positions match TRBD1. Per the germline V gene, CDR1 is SGHNT and CDR2 is YENEEA. The CDR3 totals 16 residues. V trimming: 4 bases; J trimming: 5 bases; junction bases outside the gene matches: 9. The CDR3 region has the DNA TGTGCCAGCAGCTCCCGGTGGGGACAGGGGGCGGACGAGCAGTACTTC. It specifies CASSSRWGQGADEQYF.

The rearrangement uses TRBV6-6 and TRBJ1-2, with D possibly being TRBD1 (5 bases). V shed 4 bases and J shed 3 bases, with 12 bases lying between them. CDR1 is MNHNY and CDR2 is SVGAGI in the germline V gene (reference sequence). The CDR3 has 14 residues. CDR3 sequence reads: CASSSFNRYYGYTF. The CDR3 DNA sequence: TGTGCCAGCAGTTCCTTTAACAGGTACTATGGCTACACCTTC.

This chain connects TRBV10-1 to TRBJ1-5, with D possibly matching TRBD1 (6 bases). From germline, CDR1 is WNHNN and CDR2 SYGVQD (reference sequence). V dropped 5 bases and J dropped 5 bases, with 10 bases sitting between them. The CDR3 extends over 13 amino acids. Written as DNA, the CDR3 is TGCGCCAGCAGTCTTGCAGGGGATCAGCCCCAGCATTTT. Translated, it gives CASSLAGDQPQHF.

This clone appeared once. The chain has TRBV15 and TRBJ2-3; D perhaps matches TRBD2 (5 bases). Germline V gene sequence: CDR1 LNHNV, CDR2 YYDKDF (reference sequence). The CDR3 spans 16 residues. V was trimmed by 1 base and J by 6 bases, leaving 17 bases between them. CDR3 protein: CATSRGLSPSRDTQYF. CDR3 bases: TGTGCCACCAGCAGAGGACTAAGCCCTTCCCGGGATACGCAGTATTTT.

The J gene is TRBJ2-2, the V gene TRBV6-5; 9 nucleotides line up with TRBD2. Germline assignment: CDR1 MNHEY and CDR2 SVGAGI. The CDR3 length is 15 residues. The V gene end was trimmed by 7 bases and the J gene end by 8 bases; junction bases not matched to a gene: 11. CDR3 coding DNA: TGTGCCAGCATGCGGCGGGAGGGCCTTGGTGGGGAGCTGTTTTTT. It codes for CASMRREGLGGELFF.

The chain is built from TRBV5-1 and TRBJ2-1, with TRBD2 matching 9 bases. This CDR3 spans 16 amino acids. With 9 bases clipped from V and 0 bases from J, the junction kept 10 bases outside the gene matches. Germline V CDR1 and CDR2: SGHRS, YFSETQ. This chain's CDR3 is CATMVTSGSSYNEQFF. The CDR3 nucleotides are TGCGCCACCATGGTGACTAGCGGCAGCTCCTACAATGAGCAGTTCTTC.

The rearrangement links TRBV5-6 to TRBJ2-4, with 9 bases aligning to TRBD1. The CDR3 contains 15 residues. Germline assignment: CDR1 SGHDT and CDR2 YYEEEE. J was trimmed by 5 bases and V by 2 bases; bases with no gene match: 5. The CDR3 region is CASSFIQGAQNIQYF. Here the CDR3 DNA reads TGTGCCAGCAGCTTTATACAGGGGGCTCAAAACATTCAGTACTTC.

This clone is a singleton in its sample. The J gene is TRBJ1-3, the V gene TRBV18; 7 bases map to TRBD1. This CDR3 is 17 amino acids long. Germline loops: CDR1 KGHSH, CDR2 LQKENI. V lost 1 base and J lost 0; bases outside the gene matches: 6. This chain's CDR3 is CASSPLGQRLSGNTIYF. The DNA for the CDR3 is TGTGCCAGCTCACCACTGGGACAGCGGCTCTCTGGAAACACCATATATTTT.

This chain joins TRBV4-1 and TRBJ2-7; 8 bases map to TRBD2. The CDR3 covers 15 residues. Germline V gene sequence: CDR1 MGHRA, CDR2 YSYEKL. With 1 base clipped from V and 1 base from J, the junction kept 3 bases outside the gene matches. In DNA form, the CDR3 reads TGCGCCAGCAGCCAAGGAGGACTAGCATCCTACGAGCAGTACTTC. This translates into CASSQGGLASYEQYF.

The V and J genes are TRBV6-5 and TRBJ1-4; maybe TRBD1 (6 bases). This CDR3 spans 15 amino acids. V dropped 5 bases and J dropped 8 bases, with 18 bases sitting between them. Germline assignment: CDR1 MNHEY and CDR2 SVGAGI. The CDR3 nucleotides are TGTGCCAGCAGTCGACAGGTGATAAATCAGGAAAAACTGTTTTTT. This sequence encodes CASSRQVINQEKLFF.

The chain couples TRBV2 to TRBJ2-7; D gene ambiguous. With 8 bases removed from V and 4 bases from J, the gap between germline ends came to 6 bases. Germline V gives CDR1 SNHLY, CDR2 FYNNEI. The CDR3 runs 10 residues. CDR3 nucleotides: TGTGCCAGCGAGGAATACGAGCAGTACTTC. Amino acid sequence: CASEEYEQYF.

The V and J genes are TRBV5-1 and TRBJ2-6; D uncertain. The CDR3 is 15 amino acids. Germline CDR1 SGHRS, CDR2 YFSETQ. The V and J ends lost 0 bases and 0 bases respectively, with 4 bases between them. The DNA of the CDR3 is TGCGCCAGCAGCTTGGGCAGCTCTGGGGCCAACGTCCTGACTTTC. Its protein product is CASSLGSSGANVLTF.

The CDR3 bases are TGTGCCAGCAGCTTAGCTGGAGTAGAAGCTTTCTTT. Translating gives CASSLAGVEAFF. The V gene is TRBV13, the J gene TRBJ1-1; D remains unclear. Trimming stripped 1 base from V and 8 bases from J, with 8 bases between. Germline-derived CDR1 and CDR2 are PRHDT and FYEKMQ (reference sequence). CDR3 length: 12 amino acids.

V gene TRBV11-2 combines with J gene TRBJ1-1; the match to TRBD1 covers 7 bases. Per germline, CDR1 SGHAT and CDR2 FQNNGV. CDR3 length: 14 amino acids. With V trimmed by 6 bases and J by 3 bases, 7 bases remained unmatched. CDR3 nucleotide sequence: TGTGCCAGCAGGCTTCGACAGGGCCACACTGAAGCTTTCTTT. It is translated as CASRLRQGHTEAFF.

V gene TRBV9 combines with J gene TRBJ2-3, with TRBD2 matching 7 bases. CDR1 and CDR2 from the germline V gene are SGDLS and YYNGEE. The V segment lost 0 bases and the J segment 2 bases; nucleotides outside the gene matches: 6. This CDR3 is built from 16 residues. The CDR3, as DNA: TGTGCCAGCAGCGTAGATGAAGGGACTAACACAGATACGCAGTATTTT. It codes for CASSVDEGTNTDTQYF.

The gene calls are TRBV5-1 and TRBJ2-1; 10 nucleotides agree with TRBD2. V dropped 0 bases and J dropped 5; count of bases not matched to a gene: 11. CDR1 is SGHRS and CDR2 is YFSETQ in the germline V gene. The CDR3 contains 18 residues. The CDR3 is CASSLGSTSGDRHNEQFF. The CDR3 nucleotides are TGCGCCAGCAGCTTGGGTAGCACTAGCGGGGATAGGCACAATGAGCAGTTCTTC.

The chain carries TRBV6-1 and TRBJ2-1; 10 nucleotides line up with TRBD2. After removal of 3 bases from V and 5 bases from J, the junction contained 16 bases not matched to a gene. Germline V gene sequence: CDR1 MNHNS, CDR2 SASEGT. This CDR3 spans 19 amino acids. CDR3 nucleotides: TGTGCCAGCAGTGATTCTACGGGTCTTCTAGCGGGAGAGAACAATGAGCAGTTCTTC. It specifies CASSDSTGLLAGENNEQFF.

The V and J genes are TRBV18 and TRBJ2-1, with TRBD2 identical over 11 bases. This CDR3 has 15 residues. J gave up 10 bases and V 4 bases, and 9 bases lay outside the gene matches. Germline V gene lookup returns CDR1 KGHSH and CDR2 LQKENI. CDR3 in DNA: TGTGCCAGCTCACGGGGACTAGCGGTACCCGGGGAGCAGTTCTTC. Residues: CASSRGLAVPGEQFF.

This rearrangement joins TRBV6-6 to TRBJ2-2; D unresolved. There are 12 residues in the CDR3. Per germline, CDR1 MNHNY and CDR2 SVGAGI (reference sequence). V was shortened by 6 bases and J by 5 bases, with 7 bases between the two germline ends. DNA of the CDR3: TGTGCCAGCAGGAAACTTACCGGGGAGCTGTTTTTT. It translates to CASRKLTGELFF.